What follows are 2 T cell receptor beta chains derived from one specimen sequenced in a study of control samples from healthy donors and cancer patients. TCRdb's table, derived via immunoSEQ multiplex PCR, lists solely in-frame clones and lacks some. Of around 250,000 clones listed, almost 85% were seen once; the top ten hold less than 15%. The material sequenced was PBMCs. Source of these receptors: a woman aged 60 to 75 with lung cancer.

Only one count was recorded for this clone. The chain joins TRBV7-9 to TRBJ1-2; D gene ambiguous. Germline lookup yields CDR1 SEHNR and CDR2 FQNEAQ (reference sequence). The CDR3 loop spans 13 amino acids. V was cut by 5 bases and J by 2 bases, with 9 bases left in between. The CDR3 spells CASSPGENYGYTF. Here the CDR3 DNA reads TGTGCCAGCAGCCCTGGGGAGAACTATGGCTACACCTTC.

The chain employs TRBV28 and TRBJ1-5; a weak D match, TRBD1 (5 bases). Germline-derived CDR1 and CDR2 are MDHEN and SYDVKM. The V end was cut by 6 bases, the J end by 0 bases, with 18 bases between. The CDR3 loop spans 17 amino acids. CDR3 sequence (DNA): TGTGCCAGCAGACTGGGGGAGGGCAGGCGTAGCAATCAGCCCCAGCATTTT. Encoded protein: CASRLGEGRRSNQPQHF.